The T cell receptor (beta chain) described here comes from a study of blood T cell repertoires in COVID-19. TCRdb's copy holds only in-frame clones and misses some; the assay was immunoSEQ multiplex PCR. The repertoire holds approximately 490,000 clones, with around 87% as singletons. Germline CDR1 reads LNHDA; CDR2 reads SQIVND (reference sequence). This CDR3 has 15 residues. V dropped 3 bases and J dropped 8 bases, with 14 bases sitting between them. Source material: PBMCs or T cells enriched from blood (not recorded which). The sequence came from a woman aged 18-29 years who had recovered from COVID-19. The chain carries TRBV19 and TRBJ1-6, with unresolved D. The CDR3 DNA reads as TGTGCCAGTAGTATTGAAAGGACTCCCGATTCACCCCTCCACTTT. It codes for CASSIERTPDSPLHF.